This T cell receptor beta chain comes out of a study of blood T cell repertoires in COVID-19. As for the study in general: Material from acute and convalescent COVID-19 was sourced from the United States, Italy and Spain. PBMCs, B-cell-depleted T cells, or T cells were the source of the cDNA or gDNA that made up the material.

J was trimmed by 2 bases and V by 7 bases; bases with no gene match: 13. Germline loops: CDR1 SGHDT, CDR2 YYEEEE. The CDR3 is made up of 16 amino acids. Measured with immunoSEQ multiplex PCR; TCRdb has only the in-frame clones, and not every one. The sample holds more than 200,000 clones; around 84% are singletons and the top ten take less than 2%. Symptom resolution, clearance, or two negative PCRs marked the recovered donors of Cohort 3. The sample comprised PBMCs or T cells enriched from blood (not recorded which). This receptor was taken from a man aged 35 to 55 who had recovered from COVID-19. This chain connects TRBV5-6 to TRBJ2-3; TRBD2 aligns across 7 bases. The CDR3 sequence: CASGPMGGIHTDTQYF. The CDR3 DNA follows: TGTGCCAGCGGCCCCATGGGGGGGATACACACAGATACGCAGTATTTT.